The source of this T cell receptor (beta chain) is a study of T cells after yellow fever vaccination (dated by TCRdb to between 2018 and 2021). For the study in its entirety: The SMART-Seq v4 Ultra Low Input RNA kit was used to prepare libraries from fractions with low cell numbers. To follow T-cell clones before and after both primary and booster YFV17D yellow fever vaccination, bulk TCR alpha and beta repertoires underwent longitudinal sequencing. The cohort comprised two healthy male donors, one aged 18 to 30 and one aged 30 to 39 years. Bulk PBMC replicates and cell subsets were isolated from blood drawn at multiple timepoints before and after both primary and secondary immunization. What the work shows at the level of the full study, not this receptor alone: The secondary T-cell response was weaker than the primary response but faster, peaking on day 5 instead of day 15. Most clones expanded after primary vaccination were re-detected after the booster (almost 98% of CD4 and around 88% of CD8), suggesting broad memory maintenance. The study included only two donors, which limits how far the findings can be generalized. Computational filtering was needed because FACS-sorted repertoires could contain abundant contaminating clonotypes from the bulk population. A small share of clonotypes occurred in both CD4 and CD8 compartments, likely arising from convergent recombination.

TCR cDNA was made using 5'RACE template switching, a step that added a universal primer site and unique molecular identifiers. Priming for cDNA synthesis came from both the TCR alpha and TCR beta constant segments. Library amplification involved two PCR steps, and the second step added sample barcodes and sequencing adapters. Sequencing of libraries was performed on Illumina HiSeq 2500 (2x100 bp) or NovaSeq (2x150 bp). From the authors' description of their analysis: Demultiplexing of reads and collapsing into UMI consensus sequences were performed with MIGEC, and V(D)J alignment was carried out with MiXCR. Using edgeR on replicate PBMC samples, clonotypes were called vaccine-responding if FDR was below 0.01 and the log2 fold change was above 5 up to day 15. Each bulk clonotype was labeled CD4 or CD8 based on which sequenced repertoire, CD4 or CD8, contained the clonotype at higher abundance. TCRdb reran the public reads through fastp at Q25 and MiXCR, keeping productive beta chains. Each record represents a unique CDR3 protein, reported with the most common genes and DNA among its rows. The V and J calls and clone size are TCRdb's, not the authors'. The sample table lists roughly 500,000 distinct CDR3 sequences, 15% to 20% of them with a count of one. Roughly an eighth of the sample is taken by the ten largest.

CDR1 SGHTA and CDR2 FQGNSA are derived from the germline V gene. From cysteine to phenylalanine, the CDR3 is 15 amino acids long. The only DNA kept is the CDR3, 45 bases in frame from the first base. V lost 2 bases and J lost 0 bases; the stretch between them is 8 bases long. This specimen's treatment or condition label, per the study, means: live attenuated yellow fever vaccine strain. At each blood-draw timepoint, two biological replicates of bulk PBMCs were collected. PBMCs were isolated from peripheral blood using a standard Ficoll-Paque protocol. TriZol was used to extract RNA from bulk PBMCs, from CD4 and CD8 fractions, and from dextramer-positive and dextramer-negative fractions. The sample holds many counts of this clonotype. Its antigen remains undetermined. It has no much larger one-base neighbor in the sample; base qualities were not kept.

The receptor comes from a man under 40 who received the YFV17D yellow fever vaccine. The chain is made from TRBV7-2 and TRBJ2-4; the D region possibly corresponds to TRBD2 (5 bases align). Sequences were derived from PBMCs, sampled 15 days after the yellow fever booster vaccination. The nucleotide sequence reads TGTGCCAGCAGCTTATCAGCGGTAGCCAAAAACATTCAGTACTTC. Its product reads: CASSLSAVAKNIQYF.